This T cell receptor (beta chain) was sequenced for a study of T cell repertoires in cytomegalovirus infection. TCRdb ran MiXCR on the reads and lists one entry per CDR3 protein. The sample holds under 600,000 distinct CDR3 sequences, 16% seen once. V gave up 6 bases and J gave up 5 bases, with 17 bases separating them. CDR1 is PRHDT and CDR2 is FYEKMQ in the germline V gene (reference sequence). This CDR3 region has 14 residues. A few counts support this clonotype. What it binds is not known. Study-level findings and limits: HLA-C-restricted CMV-specific TCR beta clonotypes were dominant in the ex vivo response.

The source of this sequence is a human donor in good health (CMV status not recorded). Some clones in this sample may be carry-over from other donors' samples. The chain employs TRBV13 and TRBJ2-7; D might be TRBD2 (5 bases). The sequenced sample was CD8+ T cells from PBMCs. The CDR3: CASSRGEGTNEQYF. CDR3 coding DNA: TGTGCCAGCAGTCGAGGTGAGGGAACCAACGAGCAGTACTTC.